What follows are 26 T cell receptor beta chains derived from one specimen sequenced in a study of cytomegalovirus exposure and HLA in healthy donors. PCR primers comprised 60 Vbeta and 13 Jbeta primers. Sequenced by immunoSEQ multiplex PCR; TCRdb stores in-frame clones only, minus some. The table records about 50,000 clones, roughly 81% of them present only once. The sample comprised PBMCs. The receptor source for this set is a middle-aged woman in good health and CMV-seropositive.

This clone was seen once. The rearrangement links TRBV2 to TRBJ2-2; no firm D call. In germline, CDR1 is SNHLY, CDR2 FYNNEI. The CDR3 covers 11 residues. Trimming stripped 6 bases from V and 8 bases from J, with 7 bases between. This CDR3 is CASSFEGELFF. CDR3 DNA: TGTGCCAGCAGCTTTGAGGGGGAGCTGTTTTTT.

V and J are TRBV9 and TRBJ2-7; 8 bases are shared with TRBD1. The CDR3 covers 13 residues. Germline assignment: CDR1 SGDLS and CDR2 YYNGEE. V was pared by 0 bases and J by 6 bases, with 2 bases of the junction left unmatched. The CDR3 region is CASSVATGGEQYF. DNA for the CDR3: TGTGCCAGCAGCGTAGCTACAGGGGGCGAGCAGTACTTC.

V usage is TRBV27 and J usage is TRBJ1-1; D is uncertain. The CDR3 has 14 residues. V shed 6 bases and J shed 1 base, with 12 bases lying between them. Germline lookup yields CDR1 MNHEY and CDR2 SMNVEV (reference sequence). CDR3 loop: CASRLGVRNTEAFF. The CDR3 DNA reads TGTGCCAGCAGACTGGGCGTCCGGAACACTGAAGCTTTCTTT.

This clone was seen just once. CDR3 DNA sequence: TGTGCCAGTAGTATGATATGGGGCGGGCAGTTCTTC. Encoded protein: CASSMIWGGQFF. This chain uses TRBV19 with TRBJ2-1; perhaps TRBD1 as D (5 bases). CDR1 is LNHDA and CDR2 is SQIVND in the germline V gene (reference sequence). Trimming shortened V by 3 bases and J by 12 bases, and 12 bases separated the two germline ends. CDR3 length equals 12 residues.

About this clone: An end of the junction does not agree with germline; a read error may underlie this. V and J are TRBV6-5 and TRBJ2-2; D might be TRBD1 (5 bases). Germline-derived CDR1 and CDR2 are MNHEY and SVGAGI. CDR3 length: 14 residues. The CDR3 sequence: CATSRGMNTGELFF. The CDR3 bases are TGTGCCACCAGTAGGGGCATGAACACCGGGGAGCTGTTTTTT.

This clone was seen a few times. This rearrangement joins TRBV6-6 to TRBJ1-1; 7 bases map to TRBD1. Germline assignment: CDR1 MNHNY and CDR2 SVGAGI (reference sequence). V was clipped by 7 bases and J by 4 bases; unmatched bases: 9. CDR3 length equals 14 residues. The CDR3: CASKDRAGRTEAFF. As DNA, the CDR3 is TGTGCCAGCAAAGACAGGGCTGGACGCACTGAAGCTTTCTTT.

The chain has TRBV4-2 and TRBJ1-6; weak D call: TRBD1 (5 bases). The V gene lost 0 bases and the J gene lost 8 bases, with 8 bases spanning the gap. CDR3 length: 14 residues. Per the germline V gene, CDR1 is LGHNA and CDR2 is YNFKEQ. The CDR3 bases are TGTGCCAGCAGCCAAGAAGGGGCCTATTCACCCCTCCACTTT. It specifies CASSQEGAYSPLHF.

The gene calls are TRBV15 and TRBJ1-1; TRBD1 agrees at 9 bases. The CDR3 has 16 residues. The germline V gene encodes CDR1 LNHNV and CDR2 YYDKDF (reference sequence). Trimming cost V 1 base and J 1 base; bases outside gene matches: 4. The CDR3 is CATSRAGTGKNTEAFF. DNA of the CDR3: TGTGCCACCAGCAGAGCCGGGACAGGGAAGAACACTGAAGCTTTCTTT. Looking up the rest from reference TRBV15 and TRBJ1-1 gives the full variable domain: DAMVIQNPRYQVTQFGKPVTLSCSQTLNHNVMYWYQQKSSQAPKLLFHYYDKDFNNEADTPDNFQSRRPNTSFCFLDIRSPGLGDTAMYLCATSRAGTGKNTEAFFGQGTRLTVV.

This clone was seen only a few times. The chain joins TRBV7-9 to TRBJ2-7; no definite D call. Germline CDR1 and CDR2: SEHNR and FQNEAQ (reference sequence). The V gene lost 4 bases and the J gene lost 3 bases, with 22 bases spanning the gap. CDR3 length equals 17 residues. DNA of the CDR3: TGTGCCAGCAGCTCAGACCCTACAAGCGTACGAGTCTACGAGCAGTACTTC. Protein: CASSSDPTSVRVYEQYF.

This chain uses TRBV6-1 with TRBJ2-3, with D possibly being TRBD2 (6 bases). With 7 bases removed from V and 3 bases from J, the gap between germline ends came to 14 bases. This CDR3 has 14 amino acids. Looked up from germline, CDR1 is MNHNS and CDR2 is SASEGT. CDR3 DNA sequence: TGTGCCAGCAAACTGGGGGGTAGGACAGATACGCAGTATTTT. Translation gives CASKLGGRTDTQYF.

On this clone: A read error is likely, as this CDR3 ends without the conserved phenylalanine or tryptophan. It is unclear where the CDR3 begins or ends on the DNA, so no DNA is shown, and the CDR3 is as TCRdb lists it. The chain couples TRBV5-4 to TRBJ2-7; the D call in the table, TRBD2, was not verified against the DNA. The CDR3 contains 10 residues when both ends are counted. Germline CDR1 is SGHNT and CDR2 is YYREEE (reference sequence). CDR3 region: CASSQRAVHT.

This chain uses TRBV4-2 with TRBJ2-7; 7 bases agree with TRBD2. The CDR3 length is 14 residues. CDR1 is LGHNA, CDR2 YNFKEQ, per germline. Trimming cost V 0 bases and J 2 bases; bases outside gene matches: 1. For the CDR3, the DNA is TGTGCCAGCAGCCAAGATGGGGGGGCCTACGAGCAGTACTTC. Its protein is CASSQDGGAYEQYF.

The chain carries TRBV5-1 and TRBJ1-2, with 10 bases that match TRBD1. Germline V CDR1 and CDR2: SGHRS, YFSETQ. J lost 6 bases, V lost 0 bases, and 5 bases had no gene match. The CDR3 length is 15 residues. In nucleotides, the CDR3 is TGCGCCAGCAGCTTGGGAGCAGGACAGGGGGATGGCTACACCTTC. Its translation: CASSLGAGQGDGYTF. The whole variable domain, remainder taken from reference TRBV5-1 and TRBJ1-2, is KAGVTQTPRYLIKTRGQQVTLSCSPISGHRSVSWYQQTPGQGLQFLFEYFSETQRNKGNFPGRFSGRQFSNSRSEMNVSTLELGDSALYLCASSLGAGQGDGYTFGSGTRLTVV.

This chain links TRBV30 with TRBJ2-4, with D tentatively TRBD2 (5 bases). Germline loops: CDR1 GTSNPN, CDR2 SVGIG (reference sequence). The CDR3 has 13 residues. V lost 1 base and J lost 1, with 5 bases in between. CDR3 loop: CAWSAGAKNIQYF. Written as DNA, the CDR3 is TGTGCCTGGAGTGCGGGGGCCAAAAACATTCAGTACTTC.

The rearrangement links TRBV7-2 to TRBJ2-1; 11 positions agree with TRBD2. The CDR3 runs to 15 residues. V dropped 2 bases and J dropped 4; count of bases not matched to a gene: 1. CDR1 is SGHTA and CDR2 is FQGNSA in the germline V gene. The CDR3 loop is CASSLLAGGYNEQFF. Written as DNA, the CDR3 is TGTGCCAGCAGCTTACTAGCGGGGGGTTACAATGAGCAGTTCTTC.

The chain is built from TRBV5-4 and TRBJ2-7; 8 bases fit TRBD2. V dropped 2 bases and J dropped 3; count of bases not matched to a gene: 4. Germline assignment: CDR1 SGHNT and CDR2 YYREEE (reference sequence). The CDR3 has 14 amino acids. The CDR3 is CASSFSGDLYEQYF. The CDR3 DNA is TGTGCCAGCAGCTTTAGCGGGGACCTCTACGAGCAGTACTTC.

CDR3: CASSFRHPDYGYTF. The CDR3 DNA sequence: TGTGCCAGCAGCTTCCGACATCCCGACTATGGCTACACCTTC. The rearrangement links TRBV7-8 to TRBJ1-2; D not resolved. V was pared by 3 bases and J by 3 bases, with 11 bases between. CDR3 length equals 14 residues. Germline values: CDR1 SGHVS, CDR2 FQNEAQ.

This clone was seen a single time. The gene calls are TRBV19 and TRBJ1-5, with D possibly matching TRBD1 (5 bases). CDR3 length equals 16 residues. Trimming shortened V by 0 bases and J by 6 bases, and 15 bases separated the two germline ends. In germline, CDR1 is LNHDA, CDR2 SQIVND (reference sequence). The CDR3 spells CASSIDPGGASQPQHF. CDR3 DNA sequence: TGTGCCAGTAGTATAGATCCTGGAGGGGCGAGTCAGCCCCAGCATTTT.

The chain has TRBV28 and TRBJ1-1; D is unresolved. The CDR3 spans 11 residues. V was shortened by 10 bases and J by 5 bases, with 11 bases between the two germline ends. Per germline, CDR1 MDHEN and CDR2 SYDVKM. The CDR3 nucleotides read TGTGCCACCGTTTCAACTACTGAAGCTTTCTTT. It specifies CATVSTTEAFF.

The J gene is TRBJ2-1, the V gene TRBV6-5; 11 bases are a match to TRBD2. The germline V gene has CDR1 MNHEY and CDR2 SVGAGI. Germline trimming cut 7 bases from V and 5 bases from J; bases unmatched to any gene: 4. CDR3 size: 14 residues. The CDR3: CASISSGGDNEQFF. CDR3 nucleotide sequence: TGTGCCAGCATCAGTAGCGGGGGGGACAATGAGCAGTTCTTC.

This chain links TRBV7-3 with TRBJ1-5; D ambiguous. The ends were cut back, 1 base at V and 8 bases at J, with 9 bases in the middle. Germline V gene sequence: CDR1 SGHTA, CDR2 FQGTGA. This CDR3 spans 13 amino acids. CDR3 sequence reads: CASSLSFGEPQHF. Written as DNA, the CDR3 is TGTGCCAGCAGCTTAAGTTTCGGGGAGCCCCAGCATTTT.

J is TRBJ2-7 and V is TRBV25-1; D remains ambiguous. The germline V gene encodes CDR1 MGHDK and CDR2 SYGVNS. The CDR3 sequence is 13 residues long. V was cut by 3 bases and J by 2 bases, with 8 bases left in between. CDR3 region: CASSEYGAYEQYF. In DNA form, the CDR3 reads TGTGCCAGCAGTGAGTACGGAGCCTACGAGCAGTACTTC.

The chain couples TRBV29-1 to TRBJ1-4; maybe TRBD1 (6 bases). V lost 3 bases and J 6 bases, leaving 14 bases between the germline ends. Germline lookup yields CDR1 SQVTM and CDR2 ANQGSEA. CDR3 length: 14 residues. CDR3: CSVDHGAGDEKLFF. CDR3 in DNA: TGCAGCGTTGACCATGGGGCAGGGGATGAAAAACTGTTTTTT.

V gene TRBV10-3 combines with J gene TRBJ1-5; D remains unclear. The V gene's germline CDR1 is ENHRY and CDR2 SYGVKD. The CDR3 length is 12 residues. The V end was cut by 4 bases, the J end by 12 bases, with 13 bases between. The CDR3 is CAISGSGDYQHF. CDR3 coding DNA: TGTGCCATCAGTGGCTCGGGAGATTACCAGCATTTT.

This clone occurred a few times. The chain recombines TRBV6-1 with TRBJ2-3, with TRBD2 matching 7 bases. J was trimmed by 6 bases and V by 0 bases; bases with no gene match: 6. CDR3 length: 15 amino acids. Germline V gene sequence: CDR1 MNHNS, CDR2 SASEGT. Written as DNA, the CDR3 is TGTGCCAGCAGTGAAGCCGCTAGCGGAGCGGATACGCAGTATTTT. It encodes CASSEAASGADTQYF.

The rearrangement links TRBV28 to TRBJ2-1, with 9 bases fitting TRBD1. The CDR3 has 17 residues. The germline V gene encodes CDR1 MDHEN and CDR2 SYDVKM. Unmatched junction bases numbered 9, after V lost 5 bases and J lost 1 base. CDR3 sequence: CASSSRTGVGSYNEQFF. The DNA of the CDR3 is TGTGCCAGCAGTAGTAGGACAGGGGTTGGGTCCTACAATGAGCAGTTCTTC.